This T cell receptor (beta chain) was documented in a study of blood T cell repertoires in COVID-19. Looking at the study overall: Samples of COVID-19 (acute and convalescent) were obtained from the United States, Italy and Spain. PBMCs, B-cell-depleted T cells, or T cells provided the cDNA or gDNA that made up the material.

Original methodology: For nucleated cells, counts were estimated from reference gene primer amplification. Measured with immunoSEQ multiplex PCR; TCRdb has only the in-frame clones, and not every one. D and trimming were read from the DNA, whereas the V and J calls and clone size are those reported in that table. The data contain roughly 200,000 clones, about 88% of them singletons. This CDR3 spans 17 amino acids. Germline V gene data show CDR1 as MGHRA and CDR2 as YSYEKL. Trimming pared 0 bases from V and 1 base from J, leaving 16 bases between. The TCR originated in a man between 18 and 29 years old with active or convalescent COVID-19. The sequencing input was peripheral blood. The V and J genes are TRBV4-1 and TRBJ2-7; D call uncertain. The CDR3 nucleotides read TGCGCCAGCAGCCAAGATTTGGGCCGAACCTATTCCTACGAGCAGTACTTC. Amino acids: CASSQDLGRTYSYEQYF.